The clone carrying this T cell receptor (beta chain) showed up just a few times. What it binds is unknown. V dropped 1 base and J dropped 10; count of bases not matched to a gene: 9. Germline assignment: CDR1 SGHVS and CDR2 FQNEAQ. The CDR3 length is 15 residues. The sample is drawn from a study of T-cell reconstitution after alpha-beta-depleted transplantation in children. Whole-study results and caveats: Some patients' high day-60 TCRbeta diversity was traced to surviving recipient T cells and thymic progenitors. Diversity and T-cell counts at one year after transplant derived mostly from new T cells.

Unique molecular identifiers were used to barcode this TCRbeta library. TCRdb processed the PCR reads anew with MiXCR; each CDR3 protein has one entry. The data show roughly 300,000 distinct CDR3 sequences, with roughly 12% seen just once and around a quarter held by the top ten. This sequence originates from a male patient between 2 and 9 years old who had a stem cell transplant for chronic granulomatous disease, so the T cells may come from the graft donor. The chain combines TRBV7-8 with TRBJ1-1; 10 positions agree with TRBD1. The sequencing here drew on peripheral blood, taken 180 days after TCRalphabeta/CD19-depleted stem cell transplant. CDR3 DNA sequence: TGTGCCAGCAGCTTAGTCCGGGGACAGGGGTACGGAGCTTTCTTT. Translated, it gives CASSLVRGQGYGAFF. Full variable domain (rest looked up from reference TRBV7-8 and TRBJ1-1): GAGVSQSPRYKVAKRGQDVALRCDPISGHVSLFWYQQALGQGPEFLTYFQNEAQLDKSGLPSDRFFAERPEGSVSTLKIQRTQQEDSAVYLCASSLVRGQGYGAFFGQGTRLTVV.